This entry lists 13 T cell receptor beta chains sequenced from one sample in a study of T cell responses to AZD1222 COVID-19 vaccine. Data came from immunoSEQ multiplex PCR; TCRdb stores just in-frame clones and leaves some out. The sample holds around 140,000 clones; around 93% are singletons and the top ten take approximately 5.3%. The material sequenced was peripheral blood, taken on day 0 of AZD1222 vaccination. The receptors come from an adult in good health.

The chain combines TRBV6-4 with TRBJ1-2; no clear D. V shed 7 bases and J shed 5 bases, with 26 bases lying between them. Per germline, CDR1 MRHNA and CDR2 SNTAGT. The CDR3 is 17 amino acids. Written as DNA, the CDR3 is TGTGCCAGCACCGATGCAGGCGGTCCTCGGGAGTGGTATGGCTACACCTTC. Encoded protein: CASTDAGGPREWYGYTF.

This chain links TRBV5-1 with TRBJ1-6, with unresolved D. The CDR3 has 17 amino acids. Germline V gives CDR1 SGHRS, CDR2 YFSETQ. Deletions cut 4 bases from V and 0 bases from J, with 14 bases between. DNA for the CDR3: TGCGCCAGCAGCAACGGGAACGGTAACTCCTATAATTCACCCCTCCACTTT. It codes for CASSNGNGNSYNSPLHF.

The CDR3 loop reads CASSSGQGPEAFF. CDR3 coding DNA: TGTGCCAGCAGTTCGGGACAGGGCCCTGAAGCTTTCTTT. The rearrangement uses TRBV28 and TRBJ1-1; 9 bases are a match to TRBD1. V shed 4 bases and J 6 bases; nucleotides not matched to a gene: 3. The CDR3 has 13 residues. The germline CDR1 and CDR2 sequences are MDHEN and SYDVKM.

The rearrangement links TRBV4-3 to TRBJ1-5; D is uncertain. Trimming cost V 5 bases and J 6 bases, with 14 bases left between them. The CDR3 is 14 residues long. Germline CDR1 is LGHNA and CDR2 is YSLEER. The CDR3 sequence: CASSAIVGGQPQHF. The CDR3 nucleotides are TGCGCCAGCAGCGCAATTGTCGGTGGTCAGCCCCAGCATTTT.

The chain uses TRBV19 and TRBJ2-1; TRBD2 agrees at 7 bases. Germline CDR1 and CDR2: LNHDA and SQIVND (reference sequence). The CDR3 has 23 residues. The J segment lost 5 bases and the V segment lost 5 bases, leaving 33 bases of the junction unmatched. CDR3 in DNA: TGTGCCAGTAGTTTAGGGCGCTGGGGGAGGGGCCTCCCCGGGACTAAGGGAAACAATGAGCAGTTCTTC. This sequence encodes CASSLGRWGRGLPGTKGNNEQFF. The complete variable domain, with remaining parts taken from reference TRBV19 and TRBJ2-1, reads DGGITQSPKYLFRKEGQNVTLSCEQNLNHDAMYWYRQDPGQGLRLIYYSQIVNDFQKGDIAEGYSVSREKKESFPLTVTSAQKNPTAFYLCASSLGRWGRGLPGTKGNNEQFFGPGTRLTVL.

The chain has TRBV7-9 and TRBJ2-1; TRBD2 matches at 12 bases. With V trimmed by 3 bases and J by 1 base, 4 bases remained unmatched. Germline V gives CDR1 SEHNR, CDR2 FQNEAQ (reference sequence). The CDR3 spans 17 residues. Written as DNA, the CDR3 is TGTGCCAGCAGCTTTACTAGCGGGGGGAGTTCCTACAATGAGCAGTTCTTC. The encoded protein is CASSFTSGGSSYNEQFF.

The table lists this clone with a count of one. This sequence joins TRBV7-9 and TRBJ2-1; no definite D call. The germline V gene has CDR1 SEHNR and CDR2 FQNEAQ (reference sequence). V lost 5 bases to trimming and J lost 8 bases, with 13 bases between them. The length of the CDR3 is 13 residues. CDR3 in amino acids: CASSPLMNDEQFF. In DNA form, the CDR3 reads TGTGCCAGCAGCCCCTTGATGAACGATGAGCAGTTCTTC.

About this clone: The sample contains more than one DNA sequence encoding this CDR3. CDR3 sequence (DNA): TGTGCCAGCAGTTTGGGGACAGGCAATCAGCCCCAGCATTTT. This translates into CASSLGTGNQPQHF. The chain couples TRBV27 to TRBJ1-5, with 7 bases aligning to TRBD1. Germline V lookup: CDR1 MNHEY, CDR2 SMNVEV (reference sequence). The CDR3 totals 14 residues. V dropped 3 bases and J dropped 2; count of bases not matched to a gene: 1.

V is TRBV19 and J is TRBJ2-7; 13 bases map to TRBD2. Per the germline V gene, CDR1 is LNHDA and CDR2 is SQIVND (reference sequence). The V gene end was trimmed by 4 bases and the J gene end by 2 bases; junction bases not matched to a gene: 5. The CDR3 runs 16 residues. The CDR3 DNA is TGTGCCAGTAGTAGGTTAGGGACTAGCGGGACCTACGAGCAGTACTTC. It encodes CASSRLGTSGTYEQYF. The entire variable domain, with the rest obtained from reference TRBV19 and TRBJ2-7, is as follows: DGGITQSPKYLFRKEGQNVTLSCEQNLNHDAMYWYRQDPGQGLRLIYYSQIVNDFQKGDIAEGYSVSREKKESFPLTVTSAQKNPTAFYLCASSRLGTSGTYEQYFGPGTRLTVT.

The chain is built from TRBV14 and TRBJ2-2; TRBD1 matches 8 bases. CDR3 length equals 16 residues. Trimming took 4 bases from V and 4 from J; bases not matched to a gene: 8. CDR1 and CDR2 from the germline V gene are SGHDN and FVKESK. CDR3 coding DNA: TGTGCCAGCAGCCCCTGGCAGGGGGCGCTCACCGGGGAGCTGTTTTTT. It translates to CASSPWQGALTGELFF. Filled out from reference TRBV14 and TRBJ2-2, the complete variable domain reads EAGVTQFPSHSVIEKGQTVTLRCDPISGHDNLYWYRRVMGKEIKFLLHFVKESKQDESGMPNNRFLAERTGGTYSTLKVQPAELEDSGVYFCASSPWQGALTGELFFGEGSRLTVL.

The CDR3 DNA reads TGCGCCAATAACTACGAGCAGTACTTC. Its protein is CANNYEQYF. The chain combines TRBV5-1 with TRBJ2-7; no clear D. Germline V CDR1 and CDR2: SGHRS, YFSETQ. This CDR3 is 9 amino acids long. V shed 9 bases and J shed 3 bases, with 4 bases lying between them. Full variable domain (remainder filled in from reference TRBV5-1 and TRBJ2-7): KAGVTQTPRYLIKTRGQQVTLSCSPISGHRSVSWYQQTPGQGLQFLFEYFSETQRNKGNFPGRFSGRQFSNSRSEMNVSTLELGDSALYLCANNYEQYFGPGTRLTVT.

This CDR3 is CASSPGGAPQGYNSPLHF. The DNA for the CDR3 is TGTGCCAGCAGCCCCGGAGGGGCTCCTCAGGGGTATAATTCACCCCTCCACTTT. The gene calls are TRBV28 and TRBJ1-6, with D possibly TRBD1 on 6 matching bases. Deletions cut 6 bases from V and 4 bases from J, with 22 bases between. The CDR3 runs 18 residues. CDR1 MDHEN and CDR2 SYDVKM come from the germline V gene. The full variable domain, rest sourced from reference TRBV28 and TRBJ1-6, is DVKVTQSSRYLVKRTGEKVFLECVQDMDHENMFWYRQDPGLGLRLIYFSYDVKMKEKGDIPEGYSVSREKKERFSLILESASTNQTSMYLCASSPGGAPQGYNSPLHFGNGTRLTVT.

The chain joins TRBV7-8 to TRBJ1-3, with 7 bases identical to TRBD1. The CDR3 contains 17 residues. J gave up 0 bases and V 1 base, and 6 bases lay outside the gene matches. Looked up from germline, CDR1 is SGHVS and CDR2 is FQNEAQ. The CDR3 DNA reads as TGTGCCAGCAGCTTAGGAGTCGGGACAGCCTCTGGAAACACCATATATTTT. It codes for CASSLGVGTASGNTIYF. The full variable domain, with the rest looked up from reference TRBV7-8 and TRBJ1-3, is GAGVSQSPRYKVAKRGQDVALRCDPISGHVSLFWYQQALGQGPEFLTYFQNEAQLDKSGLPSDRFFAERPEGSVSTLKIQRTQQEDSAVYLCASSLGVGTASGNTIYFGEGSWLTVV.